The sequence of this T cell receptor beta chain was determined in a study of blood T cell repertoires in COVID-19. Germline V CDR1 and CDR2: PRHDT, FYEKMQ (reference sequence). Trimming removed 0 bases from V and 7 bases from J; junction bases left unmatched: 10. The CDR3 has 17 amino acids. Original processing notes: Reference gene primer amplification gave estimated nucleated cell counts. Profiling relied on immunoSEQ multiplex PCR, and the TCRdb table lists in-frame clones only, not all of them. The V and J calls and clone size come from that table; D and trimming were worked out from the DNA. The profile shows 300,000 to 450,000 clones, about 89% of them singletons.

The sequence came from a man aged 40-49 years in a cohort exposed to, infected with or recovered from COVID-19 (not recorded which). Sample: PBMCs or T cells enriched from blood (not recorded which). This sequence joins TRBV13 and TRBJ2-1; 9 bases agree with TRBD2. Here the CDR3 reads CASSLGQPSGRRNEQFF. The DNA for the CDR3 is TGTGCCAGCAGCTTAGGCCAACCCAGCGGGAGGAGGAATGAGCAGTTCTTC.